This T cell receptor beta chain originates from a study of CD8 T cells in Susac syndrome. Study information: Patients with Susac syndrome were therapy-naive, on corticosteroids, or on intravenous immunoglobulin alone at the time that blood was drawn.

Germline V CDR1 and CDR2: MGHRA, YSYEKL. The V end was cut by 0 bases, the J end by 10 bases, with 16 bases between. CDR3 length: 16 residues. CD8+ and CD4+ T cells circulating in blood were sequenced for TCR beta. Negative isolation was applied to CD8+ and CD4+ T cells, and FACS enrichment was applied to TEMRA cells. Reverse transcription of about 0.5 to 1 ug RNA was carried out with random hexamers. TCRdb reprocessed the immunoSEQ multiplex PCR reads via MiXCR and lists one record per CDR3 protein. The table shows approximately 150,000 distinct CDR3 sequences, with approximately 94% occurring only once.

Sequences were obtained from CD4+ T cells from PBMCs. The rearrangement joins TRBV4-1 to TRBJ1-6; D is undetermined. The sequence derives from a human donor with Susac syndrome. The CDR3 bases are TGCGCCAGCAGCCAAGATAGGGCCATGGGGAGATCACCCCTCCACTTT. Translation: CASSQDRAMGRSPLHF.